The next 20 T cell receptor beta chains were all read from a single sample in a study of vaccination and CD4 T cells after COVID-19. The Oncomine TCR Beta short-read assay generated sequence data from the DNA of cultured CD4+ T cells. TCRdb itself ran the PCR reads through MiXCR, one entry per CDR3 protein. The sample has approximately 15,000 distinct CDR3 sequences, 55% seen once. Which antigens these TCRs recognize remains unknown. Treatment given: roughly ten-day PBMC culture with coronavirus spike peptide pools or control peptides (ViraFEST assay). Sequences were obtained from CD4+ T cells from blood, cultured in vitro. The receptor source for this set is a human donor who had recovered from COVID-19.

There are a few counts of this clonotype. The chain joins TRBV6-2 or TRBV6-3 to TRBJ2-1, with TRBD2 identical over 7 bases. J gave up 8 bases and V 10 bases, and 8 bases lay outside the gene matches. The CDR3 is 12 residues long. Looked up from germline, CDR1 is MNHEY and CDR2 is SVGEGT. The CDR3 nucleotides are TGTGCCACCCGGACTAGTATCCATGAGCAGTTCTTC. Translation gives CATRTSIHEQFF.

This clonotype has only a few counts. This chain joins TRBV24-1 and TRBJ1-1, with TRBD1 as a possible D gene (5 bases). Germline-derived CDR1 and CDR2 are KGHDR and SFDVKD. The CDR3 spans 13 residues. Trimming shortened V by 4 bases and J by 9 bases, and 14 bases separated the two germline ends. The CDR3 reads CATSEQGTWKAFF. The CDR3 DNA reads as TGTGCCACCAGTGAGCAGGGAACATGGAAAGCTTTCTTT.

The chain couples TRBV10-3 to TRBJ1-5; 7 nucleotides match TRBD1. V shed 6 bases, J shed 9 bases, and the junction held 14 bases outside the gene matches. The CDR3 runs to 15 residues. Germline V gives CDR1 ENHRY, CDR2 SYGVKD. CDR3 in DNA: TGTGCCATCAGCGAGGGAGGACAGGCCGGTGGGCCCCAGCATTTT. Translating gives CAISEGGQAGGPQHF.

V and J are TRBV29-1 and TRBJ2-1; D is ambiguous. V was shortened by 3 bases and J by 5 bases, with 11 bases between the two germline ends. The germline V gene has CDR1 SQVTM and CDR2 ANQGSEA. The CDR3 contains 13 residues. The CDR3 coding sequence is TGCAGCGTTGAGGCCAGTATGCACAATGAGCAGTTCTTC. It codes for CSVEASMHNEQFF.

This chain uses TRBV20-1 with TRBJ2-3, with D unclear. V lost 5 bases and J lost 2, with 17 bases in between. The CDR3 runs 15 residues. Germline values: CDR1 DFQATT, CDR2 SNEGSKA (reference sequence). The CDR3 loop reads CSAAYFGRDTDTQYF. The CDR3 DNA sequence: TGCAGTGCTGCGTATTTTGGCCGCGACACAGATACGCAGTATTTT.

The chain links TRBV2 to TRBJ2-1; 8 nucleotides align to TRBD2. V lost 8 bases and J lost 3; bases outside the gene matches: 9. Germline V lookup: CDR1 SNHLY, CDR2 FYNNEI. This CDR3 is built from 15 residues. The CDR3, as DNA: TGTGCCAGCCGCTCCGGGACTAGTAACTACAATGAGCAGTTCTTC. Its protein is CASRSGTSNYNEQFF.

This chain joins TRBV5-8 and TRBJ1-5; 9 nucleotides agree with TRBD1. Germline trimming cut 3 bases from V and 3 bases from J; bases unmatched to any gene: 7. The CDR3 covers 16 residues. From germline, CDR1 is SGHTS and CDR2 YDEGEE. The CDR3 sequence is CASSSGTGNVNQPQHF. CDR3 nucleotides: TGTGCCAGCAGCTCAGGGACAGGGAATGTCAATCAGCCCCAGCATTTT.

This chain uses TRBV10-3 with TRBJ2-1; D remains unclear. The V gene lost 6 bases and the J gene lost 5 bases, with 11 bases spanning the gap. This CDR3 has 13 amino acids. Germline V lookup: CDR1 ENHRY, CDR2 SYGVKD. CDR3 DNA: TGTGCCATCAGGATTAGTTTGGACAATGAGCAGTTCTTC. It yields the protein CAIRISLDNEQFF.

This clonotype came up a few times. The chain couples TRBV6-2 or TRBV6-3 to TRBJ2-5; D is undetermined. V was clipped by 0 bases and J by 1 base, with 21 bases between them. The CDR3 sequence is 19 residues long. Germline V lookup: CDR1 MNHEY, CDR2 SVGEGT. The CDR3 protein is CASSYSPLGRPDPQETQYF. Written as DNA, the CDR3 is TGTGCCAGCAGTTACTCTCCTCTGGGCAGGCCTGATCCCCAAGAGACCCAGTACTTC.

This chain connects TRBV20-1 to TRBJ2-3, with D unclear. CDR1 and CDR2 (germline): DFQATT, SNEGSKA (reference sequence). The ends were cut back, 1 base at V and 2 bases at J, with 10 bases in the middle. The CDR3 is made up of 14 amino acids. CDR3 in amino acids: CSARAMFSTDTQYF. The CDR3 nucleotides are TGCAGTGCTAGAGCTATGTTTTCCACAGATACGCAGTATTTT.

Here the CDR3 reads CASSLDWLLGDTQYF. The CDR3 DNA sequence: TGTGCCAGCAGCTTAGATTGGCTACTCGGAGATACGCAGTATTTT. The chain is built from TRBV11-2 and TRBJ2-3; no clear D gene. Germline values: CDR1 SGHAT, CDR2 FQNNGV. V shed 0 bases and J shed 5 bases, with 12 bases lying between them. This CDR3 contains 15 residues.

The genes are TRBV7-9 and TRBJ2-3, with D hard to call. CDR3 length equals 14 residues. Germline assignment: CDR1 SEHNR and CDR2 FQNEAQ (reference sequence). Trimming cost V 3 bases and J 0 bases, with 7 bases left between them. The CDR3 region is CASSFLVSTDTQYF. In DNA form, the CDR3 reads TGTGCCAGCAGCTTTTTAGTTAGCACAGATACGCAGTATTTT.

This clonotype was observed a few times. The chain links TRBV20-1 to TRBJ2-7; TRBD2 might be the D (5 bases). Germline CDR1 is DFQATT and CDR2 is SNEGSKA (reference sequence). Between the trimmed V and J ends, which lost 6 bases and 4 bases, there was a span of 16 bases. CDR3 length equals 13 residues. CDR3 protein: CSARANLPYEQYF. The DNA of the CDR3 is TGCAGTGCGCGGGCCAACCTACCATACGAGCAGTACTTC.

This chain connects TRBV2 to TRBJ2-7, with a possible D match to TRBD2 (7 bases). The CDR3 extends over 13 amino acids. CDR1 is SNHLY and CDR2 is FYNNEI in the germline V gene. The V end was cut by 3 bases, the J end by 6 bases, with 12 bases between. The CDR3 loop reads CASSDAGALEQYF. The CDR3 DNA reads TGTGCCAGCAGTGACGCGGGGGCGCTCGAGCAGTACTTC.

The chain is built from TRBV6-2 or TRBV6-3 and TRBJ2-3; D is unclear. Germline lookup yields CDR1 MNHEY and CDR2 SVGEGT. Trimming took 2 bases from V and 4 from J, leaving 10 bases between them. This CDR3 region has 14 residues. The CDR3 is CASSYQSQSDTQYF. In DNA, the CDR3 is TGTGCCAGCAGTTACCAATCCCAATCAGATACGCAGTATTTT.

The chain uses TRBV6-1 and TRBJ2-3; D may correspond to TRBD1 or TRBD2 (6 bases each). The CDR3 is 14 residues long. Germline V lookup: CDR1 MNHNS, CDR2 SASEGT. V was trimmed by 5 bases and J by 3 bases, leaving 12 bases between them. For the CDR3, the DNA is TGTGCCAGCAGTCGGGGGCAGGGTACAGATACGCAGTATTTT. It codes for CASSRGQGTDTQYF.

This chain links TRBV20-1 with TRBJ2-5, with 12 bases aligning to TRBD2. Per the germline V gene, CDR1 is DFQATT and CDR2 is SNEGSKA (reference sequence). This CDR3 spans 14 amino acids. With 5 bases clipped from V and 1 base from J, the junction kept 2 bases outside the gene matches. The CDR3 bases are TGCAGTGCTTGGGGACTAGCGGGCCAAGAGACCCAGTACTTC. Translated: CSAWGLAGQETQYF.

The CDR3, as DNA: TGTGCCAGCACTCCCAGCTCCTACAATGAGCAGTTCTTC. Encoded protein: CASTPSSYNEQFF. V is TRBV12-3 or TRBV12-4 and J is TRBJ2-1; D call uncertain. The CDR3 runs to 13 residues. The ends were cut back, 7 bases at V and 0 bases at J, with 7 bases in the middle.

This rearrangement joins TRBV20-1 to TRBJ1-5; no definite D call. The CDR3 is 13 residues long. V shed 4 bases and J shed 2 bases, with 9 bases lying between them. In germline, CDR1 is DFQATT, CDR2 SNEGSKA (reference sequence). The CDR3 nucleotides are TGCAGTGCTACTTCGGATGGCAATCAGCCCCAGCATTTT. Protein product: CSATSDGNQPQHF.

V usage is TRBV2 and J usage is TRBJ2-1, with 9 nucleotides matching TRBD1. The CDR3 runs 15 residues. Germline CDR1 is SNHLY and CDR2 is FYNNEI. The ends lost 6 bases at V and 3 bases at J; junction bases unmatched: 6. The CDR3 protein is CASREGQGYYNEQFF. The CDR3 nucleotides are TGTGCCAGCAGGGAGGGACAGGGCTACTACAATGAGCAGTTCTTC.